This TCR beta chain emerged from a study of T-cell memory formation after mild COVID-19. TCRdb called the 5' RACE reads again in MiXCR, with one record for every CDR3 protein. This table holds 300,000 to 400,000 distinct CDR3 sequences, around 30% found once. This CDR3 is 15 amino acids long. V gave up 10 bases and J gave up 7 bases, with 25 bases separating them. Germline values: CDR1 ENHRY, CDR2 SYGVKD. This clonotype was detected once. V gene TRBV10-3 combines with J gene TRBJ1-2; no firm D call. The receptor was isolated from an adult woman who had mild COVID-19 (a few samples of this study predate the infection). Cell type and time point are not known. Material for sequencing was PBMCs or a T cell subset sorted from them (not recorded which). Here the CDR3 reads CATQESGQARRGYTF. CDR3 DNA sequence: TGTGCCACCCAAGAGTCCGGGCAGGCCCGTCGTGGCTACACCTTC.